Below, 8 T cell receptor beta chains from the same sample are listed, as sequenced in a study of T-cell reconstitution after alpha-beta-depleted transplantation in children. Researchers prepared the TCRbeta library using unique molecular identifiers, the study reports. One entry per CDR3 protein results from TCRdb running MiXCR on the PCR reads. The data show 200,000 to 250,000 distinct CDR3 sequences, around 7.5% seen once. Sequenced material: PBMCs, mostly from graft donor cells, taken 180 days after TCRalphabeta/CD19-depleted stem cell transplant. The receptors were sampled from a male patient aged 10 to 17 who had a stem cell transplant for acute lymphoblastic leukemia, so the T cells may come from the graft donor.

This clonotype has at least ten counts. In DNA form, the CDR3 reads TGTGCCAGCAGTCCGGGCGGAAGCCTATTCACAGATACGCAGTATTTT. It yields the protein CASSPGGSLFTDTQYF. The V call is TRBV6-5, the J call TRBJ2-3; D gene uncertain. The CDR3 length is 16 residues. Germline CDR1 reads MNHEY; CDR2 reads SVGAGI. The V end lost 5 bases, the J end lost 2 bases, and 17 bases lay between the germline ends.

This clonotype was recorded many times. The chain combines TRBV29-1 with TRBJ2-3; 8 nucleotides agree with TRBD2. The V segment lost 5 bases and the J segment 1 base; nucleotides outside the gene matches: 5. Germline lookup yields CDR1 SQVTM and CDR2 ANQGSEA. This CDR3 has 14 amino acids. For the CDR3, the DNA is TGCAGCGTTCCGAGCGGGAGAGGCACAGATACGCAGTATTTT. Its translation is CSVPSGRGTDTQYF.

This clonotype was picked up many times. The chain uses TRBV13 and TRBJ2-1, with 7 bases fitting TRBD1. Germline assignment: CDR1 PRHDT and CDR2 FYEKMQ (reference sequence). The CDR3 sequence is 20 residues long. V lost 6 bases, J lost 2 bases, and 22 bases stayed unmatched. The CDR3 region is CASRPAYSLGQSTPYNEQFF. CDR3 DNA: TGTGCCAGCAGACCAGCTTATAGTTTGGGACAGTCCACTCCCTACAATGAGCAGTTCTTC.

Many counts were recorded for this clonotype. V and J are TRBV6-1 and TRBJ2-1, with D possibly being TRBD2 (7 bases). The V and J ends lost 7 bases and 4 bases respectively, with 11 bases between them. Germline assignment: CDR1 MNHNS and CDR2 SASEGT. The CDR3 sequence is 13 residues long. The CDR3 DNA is TGTGCCAGCACAAGGGGGGGTTACAATGAGCAGTTCTTC. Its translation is CASTRGGYNEQFF.

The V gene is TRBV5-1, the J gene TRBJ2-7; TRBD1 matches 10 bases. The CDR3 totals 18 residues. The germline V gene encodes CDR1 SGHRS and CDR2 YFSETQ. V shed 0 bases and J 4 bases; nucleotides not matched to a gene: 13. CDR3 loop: CASSLELRQGAFRYEQYF. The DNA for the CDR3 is TGCGCCAGCAGCTTGGAACTGCGACAGGGGGCGTTCCGATACGAGCAGTACTTC.

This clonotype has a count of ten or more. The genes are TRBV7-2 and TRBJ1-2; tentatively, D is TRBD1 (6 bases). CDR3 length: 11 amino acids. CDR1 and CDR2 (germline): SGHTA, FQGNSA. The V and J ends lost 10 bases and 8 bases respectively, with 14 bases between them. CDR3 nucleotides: TGTGCCAACCGGGGGGCGCGAGGCTACACCTTC. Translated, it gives CANRGARGYTF.

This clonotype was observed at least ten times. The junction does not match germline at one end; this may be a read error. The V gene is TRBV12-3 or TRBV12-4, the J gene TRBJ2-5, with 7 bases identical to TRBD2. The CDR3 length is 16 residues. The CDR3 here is CASRFPTPSGEKTQYF. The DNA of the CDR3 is TGTGCCAGCCGTTTTCCTACCCCCAGCGGGGAAAAGACCCAGTACTTC.

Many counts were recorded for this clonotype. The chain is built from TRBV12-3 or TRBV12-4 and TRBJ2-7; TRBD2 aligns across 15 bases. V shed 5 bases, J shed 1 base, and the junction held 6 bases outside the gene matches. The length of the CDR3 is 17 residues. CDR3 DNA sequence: TGTGCCAGCAGTCCCGGGACTAGCGGGGGGCTTTCCTACGAGCAGTACTTC. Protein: CASSPGTSGGLSYEQYF.